These 10 T cell receptor beta chains originate from one sample sequenced in a study of HIV-infected patients and healthy controls. Roughly three months, about 14 weeks, into antiretroviral therapy, follow-up blood was collected. No cell fractionation was done, so the repertoire covers all unsorted peripheral blood T cells. Alpha and beta constant-region primers primed reverse transcription of 400 to 500 ng RNA. Alpha and beta chain libraries were made separately by chain-specific third strand synthesis with multiplexing indices. One entry per CDR3 protein results from TCRdb running MiXCR on the 5' RACE reads. Of about 8,600 distinct CDR3 sequences listed, approximately 7.9% are singletons. The sample in question was blood, obtained during antiretroviral therapy. Receptors originate from an adult with HIV infection.

This clonotype has a handful of counts. This rearrangement joins TRBV3-1 to TRBJ1-1; D not certain. Germline V gives CDR1 LGHDT, CDR2 YNNKEL (reference sequence). V dropped 0 bases and J dropped 4 bases, with 15 bases sitting between them. The CDR3 length is 16 residues. DNA for the CDR3: TGTGCCAGCAGCCAAGAACGGTTTTCTGGGCGCACTGAAGCTTTCTTT. Translated: CASSQERFSGRTEAFF. The variable domain in full, completed from reference TRBV3-1 and TRBJ1-1, reads DTAVSQTPKYLVTQMGNDKSIKCEQNLGHDTMYWYKQDSKKFLKIMFSYNNKELIINETVPNRFSPKSPDKAHLNLHINSLELGDSAVYFCASSQERFSGRTEAFFGQGTRLTVV.

This clonotype has at least ten counts. The V and J genes are TRBV2 and TRBJ2-1; the match to TRBD1 covers 8 bases. CDR3 length equals 17 residues. Germline CDR1 SNHLY, CDR2 FYNNEI. The V segment lost 6 bases and the J segment 3 bases; nucleotides outside the gene matches: 13. The CDR3, as DNA: TGTGCCAGCAGGGAAAGGGACAGGCGAAGTTACTACAATGAGCAGTTCTTC. The encoded protein is CASRERDRRSYYNEQFF.

This clonotype was observed a few times. This rearrangement joins TRBV5-4 to TRBJ1-1, with D tentatively TRBD1 (5 bases). V shed 2 bases and J shed 8 bases, with 10 bases lying between them. In germline, CDR1 is SGHNT, CDR2 YYREEE (reference sequence). This CDR3 has 12 residues. CDR3 nucleotides: TGTGCCAGCAGCTTCTCCAGGGAGGAAGCTTTCTTT. This gives the protein CASSFSREEAFF.

This clonotype came up many times. The chain recombines TRBV3-1 with TRBJ2-1; 9 bases align to TRBD2. Germline loops: CDR1 LGHDT, CDR2 YNNKEL (reference sequence). This CDR3 has 18 amino acids. Unmatched junction bases numbered 12, after V lost 4 bases and J lost 2 bases. The CDR3 sequence is CASSPKVGLAMTYNEQFF. Here the CDR3 DNA reads TGTGCCAGCAGCCCCAAGGTCGGACTAGCGATGACCTACAATGAGCAGTTCTTC.

This clonotype is labeled medium-sized. The DNA for the CDR3 is TGCGCCAGCAGCTTGGCCTGGGTCGGTCGAAGCGGGAATAAATACGAGCAGTACTTC. Translating it yields CASSLAWVGRSGNKYEQYF. This rearrangement joins TRBV5-1 to TRBJ2-7; 7 bases agree with TRBD2. The CDR3 has 19 amino acids. The V gene end was trimmed by 0 bases and the J gene end by 4 bases; junction bases not matched to a gene: 19. From germline, CDR1 is SGHRS and CDR2 YFSETQ.

This rearrangement joins TRBV10-2 to TRBJ2-7, with D possibly TRBD2 on 6 matching bases. From germline, CDR1 is WSHSY and CDR2 SAAADI. Trimming pared 3 bases from V and 1 base from J, leaving 10 bases between. CDR3 length: 14 residues. CDR3 in DNA: TGCGCCAGCAGTGATCCGGGAGCTTCCTACGAGCAGTACTTC. Its protein product is CASSDPGASYEQYF.

This clonotype was counted many times. The chain combines TRBV5-6 with TRBJ1-5, with D perhaps TRBD1 (5 bases). The CDR3 contains 14 residues. Trimming removed 5 bases at V and 1 base at J, with 10 bases between. CDR1 is SGHDT and CDR2 is YYEEEE in the germline V gene. The CDR3 DNA sequence: TGTGCCAGCAGTCATCGGGGGAGCAATCAGCCCCAGCATTTT. Amino acids: CASSHRGSNQPQHF.

This clonotype is judged medium-sized (0.01 to 0.1%). The chain is built from TRBV13 and TRBJ2-7; the D is unclear. This CDR3 comprises 14 residues. Germline V lookup: CDR1 PRHDT, CDR2 FYEKMQ (reference sequence). Trimming took off 4 bases at V and 1 base at J, with 11 bases between the two ends. CDR3: CASSYRRNSYEQYV. CDR3 DNA sequence: TGTGCCAGCAGCTACCGACGGAATTCCTACGAGCAGTACGTC.

This clonotype was detected ten times or more. The rearrangement links TRBV20-1 to TRBJ2-7; 14 bases map to TRBD2. This CDR3 has 17 amino acids. V dropped 3 bases and J dropped 6; count of bases not matched to a gene: 13. Germline values: CDR1 DFQATT, CDR2 SNEGSKA (reference sequence). The CDR3 is CSARVPGLAGVLGEQYF. CDR3 DNA sequence: TGCAGTGCTAGGGTTCCGGGACTAGCGGGAGTTTTGGGCGAGCAGTACTTC.

The sample holds many counts of this clonotype. This rearrangement joins TRBV5-6 to TRBJ1-1; maybe TRBD1 (6 bases). The germline V gene encodes CDR1 SGHDT and CDR2 YYEEEE. With 7 bases removed from V and 4 bases from J, the gap between germline ends came to 23 bases. The length of the CDR3 is 16 residues. The CDR3 DNA is TGTGCCAGCGGCCGACTTAGAACAGGGCTGCGCACTGAAGCTTTCTTT. Translation: CASGRLRTGLRTEAFF.